The 18 T cell receptor beta chains presented below share a single source sample, sequenced in a study of cytomegalovirus exposure and HLA in healthy donors (dated by TCRdb to 2015 to 2018). Receptors were amplified or captured by the immunoSEQ multiplex PCR assay. For the multiplex PCR, a mixture combining 60 forward primers for TCR Vbeta segments and 13 reverse primers for TCR Jbeta segments was used. The table was pulled from immuneACCESS by TCRdb, which kept in-frame rearrangements only. Such tables lose some clones; where checked, under half of the loss comes from unresolved V genes, and the rest has no known cause. The sample yields some 90,000 clones; around 78% were counted once. Jointly, the top ten make up 0.57% of the sample. Input material: PBMCs. The origin of the receptors is a man younger than 40 in good health and CMV-seronegative.

As regards this clone: The sample has other DNA sequences that encode this CDR3 too. This chain connects TRBV4-1 to TRBJ1-1, with D maybe TRBD1 (6 bases). Germline V CDR1 and CDR2: MGHRA, YSYEKL. The CDR3 covers 14 residues. V lost 5 bases and J 1 base, leaving 11 bases between the germline ends. CDR3 protein: CASSIRGGNTEAFF. The CDR3 DNA sequence: TGCGCCAGCAGCATAAGGGGGGGGAACACTGAAGCTTTCTTT.

This clone was seen a few times. The chain links TRBV9 to TRBJ2-3; 10 nucleotides line up with TRBD2. Germline V lookup: CDR1 SGDLS, CDR2 YYNGEE. This CDR3 spans 15 amino acids. With 3 bases clipped from V and 3 bases from J, the junction kept 4 bases outside the gene matches. CDR3 sequence (DNA): TGTGCCAGCAGCGGAGCGGGGGGGCAGACAGATACGCAGTATTTT. This translates into CASSGAGGQTDTQYF.

This rearrangement joins TRBV19 to TRBJ1-5, with D tentatively TRBD1 (6 bases). CDR3 length: 14 residues. Per the germline V gene, CDR1 is LNHDA and CDR2 is SQIVND (reference sequence). The V gene lost 7 bases and the J gene lost 4 bases, with 14 bases spanning the gap. The CDR3 region has the DNA TGTGCCAGTACCAGGGGACAAATTAATCAGCCCCAGCATTTT. Protein sequence: CASTRGQINQPQHF.

The chain uses TRBV29-1 and TRBJ2-2; 8 bases agree with TRBD1. The CDR3 is 13 amino acids. The V segment lost 6 bases and the J segment 6 bases; nucleotides outside the gene matches: 6. Germline V gives CDR1 SQVTM, CDR2 ANQGSEA. The DNA for the CDR3 is TGCAGCGTCGCCGTGACAGGGGCCGGGGAGCTGTTTTTT. It translates to CSVAVTGAGELFF.

The count of this clone is one. This chain links TRBV5-1 with TRBJ2-2, with 10 nucleotides matching TRBD2. Trimming removed 4 bases from V and 0 bases from J; junction bases left unmatched: 9. Germline CDR1 SGHRS, CDR2 YFSETQ. The CDR3 contains 18 residues. The CDR3 loop reads CASSLLRGTSANTGELFF. CDR3 coding DNA: TGCGCCAGCAGCCTATTGCGGGGGACTAGCGCGAACACCGGGGAGCTGTTTTTT.

This clone was detected once. The chain joins TRBV7-8 to TRBJ2-7; TRBD1 matches at 7 bases. The CDR3 extends over 15 amino acids. The V segment lost 0 bases and the J segment 3 bases; nucleotides outside the gene matches: 5. Germline assignment: CDR1 SGHVS and CDR2 FQNEAQ. CDR3 nucleotides: TGTGCCAGCAGCTTAGCAGGGGGCTCGGGCTACGAGCAGTACTTC. Its protein is CASSLAGGSGYEQYF.

The chain couples TRBV7-9 to TRBJ1-1; D gene ambiguous. The CDR3 extends over 12 amino acids. Germline V gene data show CDR1 as SEHNR and CDR2 as FQNEAQ (reference sequence). V was cut by 2 bases and J by 3 bases, with 4 bases left in between. CDR3 nucleotide sequence: TGTGCCAGCAGCTTACCGTACACTGAAGCTTTCTTT. This codes for CASSLPYTEAFF.

This chain uses TRBV29-1 with TRBJ1-1; TRBD1 aligns across 8 bases. Germline trimming cut 5 bases from V and 5 bases from J; bases unmatched to any gene: 7. Germline lookup yields CDR1 SQVTM and CDR2 ANQGSEA. The CDR3 length is 13 residues. The CDR3 sequence: CSVPGQGGTEAFF. The CDR3, as DNA: TGCAGCGTTCCTGGACAGGGTGGTACTGAAGCTTTCTTT.

The chain employs TRBV11-2 and TRBJ1-2; 9 bases are shared with TRBD1. The CDR3 covers 12 residues. V lost 1 base, J lost 11 bases, and 2 bases stayed unmatched. Germline CDR1 SGHAT, CDR2 FQNNGV. The CDR3 DNA follows: TGTGCCAGCAGCTTAGGGACAGGGGATTACACCTTC. Translation gives CASSLGTGDYTF. The complete variable domain, with remaining parts taken from reference TRBV11-2 and TRBJ1-2, reads EAGVAQSPRYKIIEKRQSVAFWCNPISGHATLYWYQQILGQGPKLLIQFQNNGVVDDSQLPKDRFSAERLKGVDSTLKIQPAKLEDSAVYLCASSLGTGDYTFGSGTRLTVV.

This clone has only a few counts. The gene calls are TRBV11-2 and TRBJ2-5; no definite D call. Per the germline V gene, CDR1 is SGHAT and CDR2 is FQNNGV. The CDR3 length is 15 residues. V lost 1 base and J lost 1, with 10 bases in between. The CDR3 is CASSLGAVTQETQYF. For the CDR3, the DNA is TGTGCCAGCAGCTTAGGGGCAGTGACCCAAGAGACCCAGTACTTC.

CDR3 amino acids: CASSLRVKGTLEYNEQFF. The CDR3 DNA follows: TGTGCCAGCAGTTTAAGGGTGAAGGGGACACTGGAATACAATGAGCAGTTCTTC. The chain joins TRBV27 to TRBJ2-1; D perhaps matches TRBD1 (6 bases). The CDR3 sequence is 18 residues long. With 2 bases removed from V and 4 bases from J, the gap between germline ends came to 21 bases. Germline V gene data show CDR1 as MNHEY and CDR2 as SMNVEV (reference sequence).

The V gene is TRBV2, the J gene TRBJ2-2; TRBD1 aligns across 7 bases. CDR1 is SNHLY, CDR2 FYNNEI, per germline. V lost 6 bases and J lost 3; bases outside the gene matches: 19. The CDR3 runs 19 residues. In nucleotides, the CDR3 is TGTGCCAGCAGGGGCCCATCCTTAGGGGGCGTTCGTTACACCGGGGAGCTGTTTTTT. It translates to CASRGPSLGGVRYTGELFF.

This clone was seen a handful of times. In DNA form, the CDR3 reads TGTGCCAGCAGACCCCCGGGACAGAGTAATGAAAAACTGTTTTTT. Amino acid sequence: CASRPPGQSNEKLFF. This chain uses TRBV6-5 with TRBJ1-4, with TRBD1 matching 7 bases. The CDR3 is 15 amino acids. Germline CDR1 is MNHEY and CDR2 is SVGAGI. With 6 bases clipped from V and 4 bases from J, the junction kept 8 bases outside the gene matches.

This chain joins TRBV6-6 and TRBJ2-3; 8 bases are shared with TRBD2. The CDR3 consists of 14 residues. With 7 bases clipped from V and 3 bases from J, the junction kept 6 bases outside the gene matches. Germline CDR1 MNHNY, CDR2 SVGAGI (reference sequence). In DNA form, the CDR3 reads TGTGCCAGCAAACCCAGCGGGAGTACAGATACGCAGTATTTT. It translates to CASKPSGSTDTQYF.

The rearrangement uses TRBV6-5 and TRBJ2-4; 9 bases agree with TRBD1. There are 14 residues in the CDR3. CDR1 MNHEY and CDR2 SVGAGI come from the germline V gene. V was pared by 4 bases and J by 5 bases, with 3 bases of the junction left unmatched. The CDR3 DNA reads TGTGCCAGCAGTTTAACAGGGGGCGAAAACATTCAGTACTTC. Amino acids: CASSLTGGENIQYF.

The rearrangement links TRBV12-5 to TRBJ1-1; D is possibly TRBD1 (5 bases). Germline V lookup: CDR1 LGHNT, CDR2 FRNRAP. V was cut by 6 bases and J by 5 bases, with 16 bases left in between. The CDR3 runs to 14 residues. CDR3 residues: CASGTPGLGTEAFF. In nucleotides, the CDR3 is TGTGCTAGTGGGACTCCAGGGTTAGGGACTGAAGCTTTCTTT. Full variable domain (rest looked up from reference TRBV12-5 and TRBJ1-1): DARVTQTPRHKVTEMGQEVTMRCQPILGHNTVFWYRQTMMQGLELLAYFRNRAPLDDSGMPKDRFSAEMPDATLATLKIQPSEPRDSAVYFCASGTPGLGTEAFFGQGTRLTVV.

The CDR3 DNA reads TGTGCCAGTGCGATACAGGGTTCCTATGGCTACACCTTC. Translating it yields CASAIQGSYGYTF. This chain links TRBV19 with TRBJ1-2, with D possibly being TRBD1 (6 bases). In germline, CDR1 is LNHDA, CDR2 SQIVND (reference sequence). V was clipped by 8 bases and J by 4 bases, with 14 bases between them. The CDR3 contains 13 residues.

The chain has TRBV2 and TRBJ2-5; TRBD2 agrees at 13 bases. The CDR3 totals 16 residues. V dropped 4 bases and J dropped 4; count of bases not matched to a gene: 6. Germline lookup yields CDR1 SNHLY and CDR2 FYNNEI. The DNA of the CDR3 is TGTGCCAGCAGTGTTTCTCGACTAGCGGGAGGAGAGACCCAGTACTTC. Its translation: CASSVSRLAGGETQYF.